One sample yielded the 5 T cell receptor beta chains listed below, sequenced in a study of blood T cell repertoires in COVID-19. This table comes from immunoSEQ multiplex PCR, and its TCRdb copy is limited to in-frame clones, with some not included. This table holds roughly 330,000 clones, around 87% found once. The sample was PBMCs or T cells enriched from blood (not recorded which). All receptors come from a woman between 25 and 40 years old who had recovered from COVID-19.

This clone was detected only once. The V gene is TRBV7-8, the J gene TRBJ2-7; D unresolved. V lost 0 bases to trimming and J lost 2 bases, with 11 bases between them. This CDR3 is 15 amino acids long. Looked up from germline, CDR1 is SGHVS and CDR2 is FQNEAQ. DNA for the CDR3: TGTGCCAGCAGCTTAGCCGAGCAGGTGCCCTACGAGCAGTACTTC. It specifies CASSLAEQVPYEQYF.

CDR3 bases: TGTGCCAGCAGTTACTCGCGGGGGGAAAGTGGCTACACCTTC. It translates to CASSYSRGESGYTF. The chain joins TRBV6-6 to TRBJ1-2, with a possible D match to TRBD1 (5 bases). V lost 0 bases and J lost 7, with 12 bases in between. This CDR3 is 14 amino acids long. Germline V gene lookup returns CDR1 MNHNY and CDR2 SVGAGI (reference sequence).

The chain has TRBV28 and TRBJ1-3, with 7 bases identical to TRBD1. After removal of 3 bases from V and 5 bases from J, the junction contained 16 bases not matched to a gene. In germline, CDR1 is MDHEN, CDR2 SYDVKM. The CDR3 contains 18 residues. The CDR3 DNA reads TGTGCCAGCAGTTTGGGATTAGGGGGCGGCCGTGGCCGAAACACCATATATTTT. Its protein is CASSLGLGGGRGRNTIYF.

J is TRBJ1-2 and V is TRBV7-9, with TRBD1 matching 10 bases. The CDR3 runs 13 residues. V lost 3 bases to trimming and J lost 6 bases; unmatched junction nucleotides: 1. Germline V gene sequence: CDR1 SEHNR, CDR2 FQNEAQ (reference sequence). The CDR3 DNA sequence: TGTGCCAGCAGCTTTGGACAGGGGGATGGCTACACCTTC. This sequence encodes CASSFGQGDGYTF.

The chain employs TRBV9 and TRBJ2-3; 14 bases line up with TRBD2. The CDR3 is made up of 17 amino acids. The germline CDR1 and CDR2 sequences are SGDLS and YYNGEE. J was trimmed by 4 bases and V by 3 bases; bases with no gene match: 7. CDR3 protein: CASSGLAGGLGADTQYF. The CDR3 DNA reads as TGTGCCAGCAGCGGACTAGCGGGGGGGCTGGGTGCAGATACGCAGTATTTT.